The rows below give T cell receptor beta chains drawn from one sample of a study of T cells in Graves' hyperthyroidism and ophthalmopathy. Using its own MiXCR run on the multiplex PCR reads, TCRdb lists one record per CDR3 protein. Here the sample spans 540,000 or so distinct CDR3 sequences, approximately 14% being singletons. The sample consisted of blood. Receptor source: a woman aged 25 to 39 with Graves' hyperthyroidism. The CDR3 runs from the conserved cysteine through the conserved F or W. A D gene is named only where the DNA matches it firmly. For some rows the clone size is stated as once, few or many, or as a class when expanded; others skip it.

. | TRBJ1-1 | few | TRBV5-6 | TGTGCCAGCAGCTTGGGGGTTCTGCAGAACACTGAAGCTTTCTTT | CASSLGVLQNTEAFF
. | TRBJ2-7 | many | TRBV20-1 | TGCAGTGCTAGTGGAGCGGCGGGGACCCCCGGGTACGAGCAGTACTTC | CSASGAAGTPGYEQYF
TRBD1 | TRBJ2-1 | few | TRBV2 | TGTGCCAGCAGGGACGACAGGGGATCATACAATGAGCAGTTCTTC | CASRDDRGSYNEQFF
. | TRBJ1-2 | . | TRBV5-1 | TGCGCCAGCAGCTTGCTAGGGACTGTAGACTACACCTTC | CASSLLGTVDYTF
TRBD1 | TRBJ1-3 | many | TRBV2 | TGTGCCAGCAGTGTGGACAGGGTCTCTGGAAACACCATATATTTT | CASSVDRVSGNTIYF
TRBD1 | TRBJ2-1 | many | TRBV30 | TGTGCCTGGAATTTAGGGACAGCCTACAATGAGCAGTTCTTC | CAWNLGTAYNEQFF
TRBD1 | TRBJ2-3 | many | TRBV7-4 | TGTGCCAGCAGCGGCAGGGGGTCAGATACGCAGTATTTT | CASSGRGSDTQYF
TRBD1 | TRBJ2-7 | . | TRBV20-1 | TGCAGTGCGCAAGGGGCAGGGGGATACTACGAGCAGTACTTC | CSAQGAGGYYEQYF
. | TRBJ2-3 | many | TRBV7-7 | TGTGCCAGCATAGGGGTGGGCACAGATACGCAGTATTTT | CASIGVGTDTQYF
. | TRBJ2-7 | . | TRBV19 | TGTGCCAGTAGTGCAGGGGCGGGGTACTACGAGCAGTACTTC | CASSAGAGYYEQYF
TRBD1 | TRBJ1-2 | . | TRBV29-1 | TGCAGCGTTAGAGGGACAGGGGACTATGGCTACACCTTC | CSVRGTGDYGYTF
TRBD2 | TRBJ2-7 | few | TRBV30 | TGTGCCTGGAGTGGAGCCGGGACTAGCCGGACCTACGAGCAGTACTTC | CAWSGAGTSRTYEQYF
TRBD1 | TRBJ2-5 | . | TRBV20-1 | TGCAGTGCTAGAGATCATGGACAGGGCCCGAGGTTGGAGACCCAGTACTTC | CSARDHGQGPRLETQYF
. | TRBJ2-1 | many | TRBV6-2/TRBV6-3 | TGTGCCAGCAGTTACTGGGGACTCCGTGACAATGAGCAGTTCTTC | CASSYWGLRDNEQFF
TRBD1 | TRBJ2-7 | many | TRBV7-9 | TGTGCCAGCAGCTTACAAGACAGGGCTGGTGAGCAGTACTTC | CASSLQDRAGEQYF
. | TRBJ2-1 | many | TRBV10-3 | TGTGCCATCAGTGAGGCGTGGGACTACAATGAGCAGTTCTTC | CAISEAWDYNEQFF
TRBD2 | TRBJ2-5 | many | TRBV30 | TGTGCCGGTAGCGGGAGACCACAAGAGACCCAGTACTTC | CAGSGRPQETQYF
TRBD1 | TRBJ2-7 | . | TRBV20-1 | TGCAGTGCTCAACGACAGGGCTACGAGCAGTACTTC | CSAQRQGYEQYF
. | TRBJ2-1 | . | TRBV30 | TGTGCCTGGACTGGCGGACCTATCCGGGATGAGCAGTTCTTC | CAWTGGPIRDEQFF
TRBD2 | TRBJ2-1 | . | TRBV24-1 | TGTGCCACCAGTGGATTGCTAGCGGGAGCGAGTGAGCAGTTCTTC | CATSGLLAGASEQFF
TRBD2 | TRBJ2-1 | . | TRBV3-1 | TGTGCCAGCAGCCAAGAGAGACTAGCGGGAGGAGTCAATGAGCAGTTCTTC | CASSQERLAGGVNEQFF
. | TRBJ2-3 | many | TRBV5-5 | TGTGCCAGCAGGCGGCTGCCCACAGATACGCAGTATTTT | CASRRLPTDTQYF
TRBD2 | TRBJ2-7 | few | TRBV30 | TGTGCCTGGAGTCGGCTAGCGGGTAACTACGAGCAGTACTTC | CAWSRLAGNYEQYF
TRBD2 | TRBJ2-1 | . | TRBV7-3 | TGCGCCAGTTCCGGGGGGGCGGGGGTCAATGAGCAGTTCTTC | CASSGGAGVNEQFF
TRBD2 | TRBJ2-7 | many | TRBV13 | TGTGCCAGCAGCCAACAGTGGGCGGGAGGTAACTACGAGCAGTACTTC | CASSQQWAGGNYEQYF
. | TRBJ2-2 | many | TRBV12-3/TRBV12-4 | TGTGCCAGCAGTTACGGGCTAACCGGGGAGCTGTTTTTT | CASSYGLTGELFF
. | TRBJ2-1 | many | TRBV11-2 | TGTGCCAGCAGCTGGGGTGGGTATGAGCAGTTCTTC | CASSWGGYEQFF
. | TRBJ2-7 | many | TRBV15 | TGTGCCACCAGCAGAGATCGGGGGGCGCCATCCTACGAGCAGTACTTC | CATSRDRGAPSYEQYF
TRBD1 | TRBJ1-5 | many | TRBV7-9 | TGTGCCAGCAGCCGGGACAGGGGAAATCAGCCCCAGCATTTT | CASSRDRGNQPQHF
TRBD1 | TRBJ2-7 | . | TRBV19 | TGTGCCAGTAGCTCCGGGACAGGATTTTCCTACGAGCAGTACTTC | CASSSGTGFSYEQYF
. | TRBJ2-3 | many | TRBV7-8 | TGTGCCAGCAGCTGGGGCGGGACTTGGTCTAGCACAGATACGCAGTATTTT | CASSWGGTWSSTDTQYF
. | TRBJ2-7 | many | TRBV4-2 | TGTGCCAGCAGCCAAAGGGGGGGCAGGGAAGACGAGCAGTACTTC | CASSQRGGREDEQYF
. | TRBJ1-2 | few | TRBV6-1 | TGTGCCAGCAGCTCTGGAAAGGTAAAGGGAGGCTACACCTTC | CASSSGKVKGGYTF
. | TRBJ2-5 | many | TRBV2 | TGTGCCAGCAGCGGGGGGACAGGCCAAGGGGAGACCCAGTACTTC | CASSGGTGQGETQYF
. | TRBJ2-7 | many | TRBV24-1 | TGTGCCACCAGTCCGGGAGACTCCTACGAGCAGTACTTC | CATSPGDSYEQYF
. | TRBJ2-3 | . | TRBV2 | TGTACCAGCACCGCACGGGGAGAAGATACGCAGTATTTT | CTSTARGEDTQYF
. | TRBJ2-3 | . | TRBV10-1 | TGCGCCGGCAGTGAGTCGGTACAGGCAGATACGCAGTATTTT | CAGSESVQADTQYF
TRBD2 | TRBJ2-1 | many | TRBV3-1 | TGTGCCAGCAGCCGCCCGGGACTAGCGGGAGGGATTGGTGAGCAGTTCTTC | CASSRPGLAGGIGEQFF
. | TRBJ1-1 | few | TRBV19 | TGTGCCAGTAGTATTGTATCGAGGAACACTGAAGCTTTCTTT | CASSIVSRNTEAFF
. | TRBJ1-2 | . | TRBV5-1 | TGCGCCAGCAGCTTGGATCCAGGGGCCCCTGGCTACACCTTC | CASSLDPGAPGYTF
. | TRBJ1-1 | many | TRBV7-2 | TGTGCCAGCAGCTTAATTGGGGGGACCAACACTGAAGCTTTCTTT | CASSLIGGTNTEAFF
. | TRBJ2-1 | many | TRBV5-1 | TGCGCCAGCAGCTCGACGGGCGCTCGGCCGCGCTACAATGAGCAGTTCTTC | CASSSTGARPRYNEQFF
. | TRBJ1-2 | many | TRBV3-1 | TGTGCCAGCAGCCAAACTGTCTATGGCTACACCTTC | CASSQTVYGYTF
. | TRBJ2-1 | once | TRBV28 | TGTGCCAGCACTAGAATGGGGCCCTACAATGAGCAGTTCTTC | CASTRMGPYNEQFF
TRBD2 | TRBJ2-3 | many | TRBV5-1 | TGCGCCAGCAGCTTGGGACTAGCGGGAAGGACAGATACGCAGTATTTT | CASSLGLAGRTDTQYF
TRBD1 | TRBJ2-7 | many | TRBV6-1 | TGTGCCAGCAGTGAAAGGGGACAGGGGGCCTACGAGCAGTACTTC | CASSERGQGAYEQYF
. | TRBJ1-2 | . | TRBV13 | TGTGCCAGCAGCTTAACAGGGAGCGGCTACACCTTC | CASSLTGSGYTF
. | TRBJ2-3 | many | TRBV28 | TGTGCCAGCAGTCTCTACAGAGCGAACACAGATACGCAGTATTTT | CASSLYRANTDTQYF
. | TRBJ2-1 | many | TRBV7-3 | TGTGCCAGCAGCTTAAAGGCCTGGGGAGAGCAGTTCTTC | CASSLKAWGEQFF
. | TRBJ1-3 | many | TRBV7-2 | TGTGCCAGCAGCTACGGGCCCGGATCTGGAAACACCATATATTTT | CASSYGPGSGNTIYF
. | TRBJ2-7 | many | TRBV20-1 | TGCAGTGCTAGAGATCGCGGGACAGAGAGCTCCTACGAGCAGTACTTC | CSARDRGTESSYEQYF
. | TRBJ1-5 | few | TRBV20-1 | TGCAGTGCTACCCCCCTGTGGGGGCTTAAACCCCAGCATTTT | CSATPLWGLKPQHF
. | TRBJ1-3 | . | TRBV7-2 | TGTGCCAGCAGCTGGGGGAGTACTGGAAACACCATATATTTT | CASSWGSTGNTIYF